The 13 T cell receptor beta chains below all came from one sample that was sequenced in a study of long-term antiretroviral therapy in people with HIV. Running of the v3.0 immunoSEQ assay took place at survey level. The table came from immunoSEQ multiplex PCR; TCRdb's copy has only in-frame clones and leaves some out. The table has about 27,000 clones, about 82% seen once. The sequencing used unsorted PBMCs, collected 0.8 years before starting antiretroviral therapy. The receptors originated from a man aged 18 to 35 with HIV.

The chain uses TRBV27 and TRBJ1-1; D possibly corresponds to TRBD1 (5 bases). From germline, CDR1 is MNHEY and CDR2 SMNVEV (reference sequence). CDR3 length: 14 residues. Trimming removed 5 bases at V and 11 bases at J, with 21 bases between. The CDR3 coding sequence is TGTGCCAGCAGTCCGCGTTCCGGGACCAAAGGGGCTTTCTTT. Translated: CASSPRSGTKGAFF.

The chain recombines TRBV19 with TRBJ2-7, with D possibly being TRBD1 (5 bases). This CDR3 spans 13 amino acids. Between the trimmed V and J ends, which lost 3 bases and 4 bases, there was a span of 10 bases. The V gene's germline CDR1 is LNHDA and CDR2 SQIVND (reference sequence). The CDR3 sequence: CASSMQGTYEQYF. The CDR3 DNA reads TGTGCCAGTAGTATGCAGGGAACATACGAGCAGTACTTC.

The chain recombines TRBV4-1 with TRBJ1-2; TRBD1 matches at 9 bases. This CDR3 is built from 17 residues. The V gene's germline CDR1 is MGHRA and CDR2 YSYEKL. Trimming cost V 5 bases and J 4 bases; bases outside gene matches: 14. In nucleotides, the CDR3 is TGCGCCAGCAGCTACCAGGGGGCCTCGACAGGGGGCTATGGCTACACCTTC. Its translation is CASSYQGASTGGYGYTF.

The CDR3 DNA follows: TGTGCCAGCAGTCCTGGACTAGCGGCCTACAATGAGCAGTTCTTC. It yields the protein CASSPGLAAYNEQFF. J is TRBJ2-1 and V is TRBV6-5, with 10 bases aligning to TRBD2. There are 15 residues in the CDR3. Looked up from germline, CDR1 is MNHEY and CDR2 is SVGAGI. The V and J ends lost 5 bases and 2 bases, in that order; junction bases with no gene match: 3.

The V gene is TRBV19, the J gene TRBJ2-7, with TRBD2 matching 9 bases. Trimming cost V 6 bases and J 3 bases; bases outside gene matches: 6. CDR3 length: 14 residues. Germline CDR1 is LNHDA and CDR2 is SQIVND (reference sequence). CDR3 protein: CASSPGLAYYEQYF. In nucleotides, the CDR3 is TGTGCCAGTAGCCCGGGACTAGCATACTACGAGCAGTACTTC.

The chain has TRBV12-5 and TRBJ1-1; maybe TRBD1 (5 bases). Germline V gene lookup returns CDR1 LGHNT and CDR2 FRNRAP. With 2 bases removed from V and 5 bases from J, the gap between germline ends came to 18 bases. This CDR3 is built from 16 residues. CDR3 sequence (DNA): TGTGCTAGTGGTTTGCCCCCAATCTACTGGGGGACTGAAGCTTTCTTT. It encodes CASGLPPIYWGTEAFF.

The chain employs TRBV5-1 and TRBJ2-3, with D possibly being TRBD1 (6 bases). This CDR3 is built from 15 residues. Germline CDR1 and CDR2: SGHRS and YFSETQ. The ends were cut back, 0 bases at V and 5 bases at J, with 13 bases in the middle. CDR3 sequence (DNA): TGCGCCAGCAGCTTGGGAACAGGGTGGGGAGATACGCAGTATTTT. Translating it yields CASSLGTGWGDTQYF.

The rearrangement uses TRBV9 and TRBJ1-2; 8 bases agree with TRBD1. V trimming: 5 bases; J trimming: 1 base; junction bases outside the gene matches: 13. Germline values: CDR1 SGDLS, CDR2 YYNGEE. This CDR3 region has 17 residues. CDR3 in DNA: TGTGCCAGCAGAGGCTCCGGACAGGGATATAATAACTATGGCTACACCTTC. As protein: CASRGSGQGYNNYGYTF.

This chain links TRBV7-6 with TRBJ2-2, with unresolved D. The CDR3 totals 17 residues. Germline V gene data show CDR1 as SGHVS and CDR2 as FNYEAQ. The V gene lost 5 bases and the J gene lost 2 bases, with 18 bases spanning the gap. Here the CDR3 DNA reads TGTGCCAGCAGCCCCCGACCCGGAGAGCAAAACACCGGGGAGCTGTTTTTT. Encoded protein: CASSPRPGEQNTGELFF.

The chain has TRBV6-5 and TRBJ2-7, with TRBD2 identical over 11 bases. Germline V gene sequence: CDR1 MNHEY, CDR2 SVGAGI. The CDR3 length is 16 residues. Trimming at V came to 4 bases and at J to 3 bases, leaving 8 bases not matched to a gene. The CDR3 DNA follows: TGTGCCAGCAGTTCCTTAGCGGGGGGGCCTCTCTACGAGCAGTACTTC. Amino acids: CASSSLAGGPLYEQYF.

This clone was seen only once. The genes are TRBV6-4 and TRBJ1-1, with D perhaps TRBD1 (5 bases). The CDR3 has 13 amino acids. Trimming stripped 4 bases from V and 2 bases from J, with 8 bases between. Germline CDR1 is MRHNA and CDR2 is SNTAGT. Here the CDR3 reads CASSAGPNTEAFF. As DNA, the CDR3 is TGTGCCAGCAGTGCAGGGCCAAACACTGAAGCTTTCTTT.

CDR3 loop: CASSVLQGWTGELFF. CDR3 in DNA: TGTGCCAGCAGCGTGTTACAGGGTTGGACCGGGGAGCTGTTTTTT. The chain couples TRBV7-8 to TRBJ2-2, with D possibly being TRBD1 (6 bases). Germline loops: CDR1 SGHVS, CDR2 FQNEAQ. The CDR3 length is 15 residues. V gave up 5 bases and J gave up 5 bases, with 15 bases separating them.

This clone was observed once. The CDR3 region is CASSERGQAWRELFF. CDR3 DNA: TGTGCCAGCAGTGAAAGGGGGCAGGCCTGGCGGGAGCTGTTTTTT. The J gene is TRBJ2-2, the V gene TRBV6-1; TRBD1 matches at 7 bases. V lost 2 bases and J lost 9; bases outside the gene matches: 9. The CDR3 runs 15 residues. The germline gives CDR1 MNHNS, CDR2 SASEGT.